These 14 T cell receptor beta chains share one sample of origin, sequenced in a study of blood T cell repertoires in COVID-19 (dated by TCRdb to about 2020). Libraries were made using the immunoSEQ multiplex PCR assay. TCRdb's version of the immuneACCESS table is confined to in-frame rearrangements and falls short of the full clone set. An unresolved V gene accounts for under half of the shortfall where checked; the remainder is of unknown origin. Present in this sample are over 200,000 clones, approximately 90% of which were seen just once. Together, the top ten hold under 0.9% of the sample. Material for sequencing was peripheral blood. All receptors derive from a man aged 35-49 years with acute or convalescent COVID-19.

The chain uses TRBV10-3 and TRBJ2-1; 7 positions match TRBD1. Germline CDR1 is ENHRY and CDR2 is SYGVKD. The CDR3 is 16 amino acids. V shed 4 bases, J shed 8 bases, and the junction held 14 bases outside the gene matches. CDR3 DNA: TGTGCCATCAGTGGGCCCCGGACAGGCCTATCCGATGAGCAGTTCTTC. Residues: CAISGPRTGLSDEQFF.

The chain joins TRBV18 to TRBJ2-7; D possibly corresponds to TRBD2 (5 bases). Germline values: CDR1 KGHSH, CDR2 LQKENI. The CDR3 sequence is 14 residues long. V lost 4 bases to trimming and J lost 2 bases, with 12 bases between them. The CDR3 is CASSQRTDTYEQYF. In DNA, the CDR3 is TGTGCCAGCTCACAAAGGACTGACACCTACGAGCAGTACTTC.

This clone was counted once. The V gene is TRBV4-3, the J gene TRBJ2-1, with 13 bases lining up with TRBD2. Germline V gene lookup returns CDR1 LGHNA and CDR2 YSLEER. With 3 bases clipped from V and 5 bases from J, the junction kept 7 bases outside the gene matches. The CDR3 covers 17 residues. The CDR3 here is CASSQDRLAGGHNEQFF. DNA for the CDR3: TGCGCCAGCAGCCAGGATAGACTAGCGGGAGGCCACAATGAGCAGTTCTTC.

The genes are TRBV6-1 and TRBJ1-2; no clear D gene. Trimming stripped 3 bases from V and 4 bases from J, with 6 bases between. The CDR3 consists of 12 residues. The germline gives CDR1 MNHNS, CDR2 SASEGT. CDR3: CASSDRFYGYTF. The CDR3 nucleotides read TGTGCCAGCAGTGACAGATTCTATGGCTACACCTTC.

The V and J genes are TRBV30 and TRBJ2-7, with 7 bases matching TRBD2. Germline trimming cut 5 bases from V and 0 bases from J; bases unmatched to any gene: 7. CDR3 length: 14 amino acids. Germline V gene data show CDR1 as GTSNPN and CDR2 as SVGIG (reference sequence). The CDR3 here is CAWGRDYSSYEQYF. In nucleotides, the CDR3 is TGTGCCTGGGGAAGGGACTACAGCTCCTACGAGCAGTACTTC. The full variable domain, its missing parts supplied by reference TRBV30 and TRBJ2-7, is SQTIHQWPATLVQPVGSPLSLECTVEGTSNPNLYWYRQAAGRGLQLLFYSVGIGQISSEVPQNLSASRPQDRQFILSSKKLLLSDSGFYLCAWGRDYSSYEQYFGPGTRLTVT.

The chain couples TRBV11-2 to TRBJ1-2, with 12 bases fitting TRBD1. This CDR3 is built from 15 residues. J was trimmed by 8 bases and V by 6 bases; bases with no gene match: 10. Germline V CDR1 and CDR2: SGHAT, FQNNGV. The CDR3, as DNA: TGTGCCAGCAGGTCTCCGGGACAGGGGGCTCGCGGCTACACCTTC. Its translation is CASRSPGQGARGYTF.

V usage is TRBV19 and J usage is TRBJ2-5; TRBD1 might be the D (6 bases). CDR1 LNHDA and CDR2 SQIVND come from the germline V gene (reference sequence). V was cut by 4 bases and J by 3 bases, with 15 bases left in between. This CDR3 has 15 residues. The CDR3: CASSKVSAGEETQYF. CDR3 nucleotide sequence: TGTGCCAGTAGTAAAGTTTCGGCAGGGGAAGAGACCCAGTACTTC. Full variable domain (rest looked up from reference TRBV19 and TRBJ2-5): DGGITQSPKYLFRKEGQNVTLSCEQNLNHDAMYWYRQDPGQGLRLIYYSQIVNDFQKGDIAEGYSVSREKKESFPLTVTSAQKNPTAFYLCASSKVSAGEETQYFGPGTRLLVL.

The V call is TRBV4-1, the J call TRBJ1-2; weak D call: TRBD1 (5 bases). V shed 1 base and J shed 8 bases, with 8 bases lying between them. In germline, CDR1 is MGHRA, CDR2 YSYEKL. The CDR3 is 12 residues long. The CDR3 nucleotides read TGCGCCAGCAGCCAAGCGGGGGTCGGCTACACCTTC. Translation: CASSQAGVGYTF.

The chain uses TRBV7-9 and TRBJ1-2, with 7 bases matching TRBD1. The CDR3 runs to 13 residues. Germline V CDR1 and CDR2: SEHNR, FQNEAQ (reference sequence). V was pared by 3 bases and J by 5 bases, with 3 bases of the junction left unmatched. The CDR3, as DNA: TGTGCCAGCAGCTTCGGGACAGTATATGGCTACACCTTC. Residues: CASSFGTVYGYTF.

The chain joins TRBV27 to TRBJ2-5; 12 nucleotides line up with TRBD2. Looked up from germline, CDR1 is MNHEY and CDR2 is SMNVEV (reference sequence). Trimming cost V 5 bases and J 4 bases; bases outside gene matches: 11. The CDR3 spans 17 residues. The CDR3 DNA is TGTGCCAGCAGTAACCTCGGACTAGCGGGGCGGAGAGAGACCCAGTACTTC. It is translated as CASSNLGLAGRRETQYF.

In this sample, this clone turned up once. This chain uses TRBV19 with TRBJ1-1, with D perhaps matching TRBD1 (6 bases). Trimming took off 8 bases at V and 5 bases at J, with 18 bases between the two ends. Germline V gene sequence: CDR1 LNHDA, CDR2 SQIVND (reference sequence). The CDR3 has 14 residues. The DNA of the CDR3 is TGTGCCAGTGCCCGGGACAATTCGGGAACTGAAGCTTTCTTT. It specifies CASARDNSGTEAFF.

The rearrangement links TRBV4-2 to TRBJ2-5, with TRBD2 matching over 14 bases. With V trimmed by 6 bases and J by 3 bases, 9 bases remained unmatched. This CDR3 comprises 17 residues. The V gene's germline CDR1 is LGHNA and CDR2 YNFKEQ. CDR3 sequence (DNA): TGTGCCAGCAGACCTGGGACGGGACTAGCGGGGGAAGAGACCCAGTACTTC. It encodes CASRPGTGLAGEETQYF.

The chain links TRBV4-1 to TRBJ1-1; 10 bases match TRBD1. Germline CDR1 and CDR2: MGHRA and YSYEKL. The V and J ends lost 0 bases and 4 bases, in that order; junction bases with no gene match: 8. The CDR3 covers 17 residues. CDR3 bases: TGCGCCAGCAGCCAAGATCGGGCCCGGACAGGGGGCACTGAAGCTTTCTTT. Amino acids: CASSQDRARTGGTEAFF.

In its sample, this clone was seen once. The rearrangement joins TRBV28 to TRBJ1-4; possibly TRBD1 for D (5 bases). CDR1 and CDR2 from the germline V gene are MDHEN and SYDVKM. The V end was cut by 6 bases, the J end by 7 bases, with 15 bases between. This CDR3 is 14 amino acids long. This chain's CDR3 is CASSTGPEGEKLFF. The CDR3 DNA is TGTGCCAGCAGCACGGGACCGGAGGGTGAAAAACTGTTTTTT.